This T cell receptor beta chain originates from a study of CD8 T cells in ankylosing spondylitis. TCRdb used MiXCR to reprocess the 5' RACE reads, holding one entry per CDR3 protein. The top ten clones hold around a third of a sample with around 30,000 distinct CDR3 sequences, approximately 15% of them seen once. The CDR3 loop spans 13 amino acids. Between the trimmed V and J ends, which lost 4 bases and 0 bases, there was a span of 6 bases. The germline gives CDR1 MDHEN, CDR2 SYDVKM. This clonotype occurred once. The receptor comes from a male donor with ankylosing spondylitis or in good health (not recorded which). The sequenced material came from blood. J is TRBJ1-1 and V is TRBV28; D is unresolved. DNA of the CDR3: TGTGCCAGCAGTTCTCATATGAACACTGAAGCTTTCTTT. Encoded protein: CASSSHMNTEAFF.